The entry below describes one T cell receptor (beta chain). Its cognate antigen is unknown. The repertoire was sequenced with immunoSEQ multiplex PCR; TCRdb's copy has only in-frame clones and lacks some. In the table there are some 140,000 clones, more than 90% of which are singletons. This record belongs to a study of T cell responses to AZD1222 COVID-19 vaccine. Study observations and caveats: Nearly half of unique spike-specific TCRs reportedly avoided B.1.351 and B.1.1.7 mutated regions. A rise in Spike-specific TCR breadth and depth followed two AZD1222 doses.

Trimming left V 0 bases short and J 3 bases short, with 6 bases between. Per germline, CDR1 SGHKS and CDR2 YYEKEE (reference sequence). This CDR3 comprises 14 residues. The sample was peripheral blood, taken on day 0 of AZD1222 vaccination. This chain uses TRBV5-5 with TRBJ1-4, with D unresolved. This TCR was recovered from an adult in good health. The DNA of the CDR3 is TGTGCCAGCAGCTTGGAGGGTTCTAATGAAAAACTGTTTTTT. This codes for CASSLEGSNEKLFF.